One T cell receptor (beta chain) is described in this entry. Original analysis: Quantification of nucleated cells was approximated via reference gene primer amplification. Sequencing used immunoSEQ multiplex PCR; TCRdb keeps in-frame clones, though not all of them. The V and J calls and clone size are taken from that table; D and trimming were inferred from the DNA. The sample consists of 100,000 to 150,000 clones, around 90% of them appearing once. In Seattle, patients joined the study during active infection and were tracked longitudinally. This record belongs to a study of blood T cell repertoires in COVID-19. The wider study: T cells, B-cell-depleted T cells, or PBMCs provided the cDNA or gDNA that served as material.

The CDR3 has 15 residues. Germline CDR1 reads MGHRA; CDR2 reads YSYEKL. The V end was cut by 1 base, the J end by 2 bases, with 10 bases between. This chain joins TRBV4-1 and TRBJ2-3, with TRBD1 as a possible D gene (5 bases). The specimen was peripheral blood. The receptor comes from a man aged 50 to 60 with COVID-19, enrolled during active disease. The CDR3 region is CASSQGGHFTDTQYF. CDR3 DNA sequence: TGCGCCAGCAGCCAAGGTGGACACTTCACAGATACGCAGTATTTT.